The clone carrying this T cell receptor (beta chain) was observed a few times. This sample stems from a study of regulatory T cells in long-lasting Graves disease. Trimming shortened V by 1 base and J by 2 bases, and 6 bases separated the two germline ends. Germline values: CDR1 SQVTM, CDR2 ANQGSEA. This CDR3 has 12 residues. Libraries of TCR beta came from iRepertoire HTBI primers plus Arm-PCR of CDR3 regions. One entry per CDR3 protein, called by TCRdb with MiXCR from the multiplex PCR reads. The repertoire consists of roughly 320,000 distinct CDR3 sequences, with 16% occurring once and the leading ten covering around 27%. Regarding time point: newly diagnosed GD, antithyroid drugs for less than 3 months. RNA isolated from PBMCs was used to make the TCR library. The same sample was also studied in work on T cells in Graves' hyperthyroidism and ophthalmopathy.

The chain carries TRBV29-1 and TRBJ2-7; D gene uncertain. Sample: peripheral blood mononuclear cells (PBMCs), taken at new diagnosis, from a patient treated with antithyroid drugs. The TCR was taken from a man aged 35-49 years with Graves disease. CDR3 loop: CSVEGLTYEQYF. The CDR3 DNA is TGCAGCGTTGAAGGGTTAACCTACGAGCAGTACTTC.